In its sample, the clone carrying this T cell receptor beta chain was seen a few times. What it binds is not known. This entry belongs to a study of cytomegalovirus exposure and HLA in healthy donors. General study findings and limits: A later analysis revealed that TCR association rates differed between HLA loci, peaking at DRB1 and bottoming out at HLA-C. Among TCR beta chains, those listed as cytomegalovirus-associated numbered more than 150. Being indistinguishable, some V segments were excluded, TRBV6-2 and TRBV6-3 among them. It was confirmed in vitro that a few of the CMV-associated chains were specific for CMV antigens.

V shed 4 bases, J shed 1 base, and the junction held 6 bases outside the gene matches. The CDR3 contains 15 residues. CDR1 and CDR2 from the germline V gene are MNHNS and SASEGT. Primers included in the PCR were 60 Vbeta and 13 Jbeta primers. Produced via immunoSEQ multiplex PCR; TCRdb's table is partial and in-frame only. The repertoire holds about 140,000 clones, with roughly 80% as singletons. Sequenced material: PBMCs. V is TRBV6-1 and J is TRBJ1-1, with 7 nucleotides matching TRBD1. The sequence was obtained from a middle-aged man in good health and CMV-seronegative. The CDR3 nucleotides are TGTGCCAGCAGTGCCGGACAGGTTAAGAACACTGAAGCTTTCTTT. Its protein is CASSAGQVKNTEAFF.